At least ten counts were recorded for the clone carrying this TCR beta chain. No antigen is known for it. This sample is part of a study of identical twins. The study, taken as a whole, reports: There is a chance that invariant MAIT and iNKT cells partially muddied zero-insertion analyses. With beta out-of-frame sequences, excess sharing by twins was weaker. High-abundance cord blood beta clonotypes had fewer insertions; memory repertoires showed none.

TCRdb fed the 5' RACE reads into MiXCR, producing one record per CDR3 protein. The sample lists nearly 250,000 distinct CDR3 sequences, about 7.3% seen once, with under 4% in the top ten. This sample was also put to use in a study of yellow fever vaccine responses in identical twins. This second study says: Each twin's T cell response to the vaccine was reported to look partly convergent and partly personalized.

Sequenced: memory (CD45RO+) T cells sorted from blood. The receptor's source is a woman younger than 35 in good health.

The CDR3 here is CASSGQFYEQYF. CDR3 bases: TGTGCCAGCAGCGGACAGTTCTACGAGCAGTACTTC. The chain couples TRBV25-1 to TRBJ2-7, with a weak D call TRBD1 (6 bases). Germline CDR1 MGHDK, CDR2 SYGVNS. The CDR3 runs 12 residues. Trimming pared 6 bases from V and 3 bases from J, leaving 9 bases between.